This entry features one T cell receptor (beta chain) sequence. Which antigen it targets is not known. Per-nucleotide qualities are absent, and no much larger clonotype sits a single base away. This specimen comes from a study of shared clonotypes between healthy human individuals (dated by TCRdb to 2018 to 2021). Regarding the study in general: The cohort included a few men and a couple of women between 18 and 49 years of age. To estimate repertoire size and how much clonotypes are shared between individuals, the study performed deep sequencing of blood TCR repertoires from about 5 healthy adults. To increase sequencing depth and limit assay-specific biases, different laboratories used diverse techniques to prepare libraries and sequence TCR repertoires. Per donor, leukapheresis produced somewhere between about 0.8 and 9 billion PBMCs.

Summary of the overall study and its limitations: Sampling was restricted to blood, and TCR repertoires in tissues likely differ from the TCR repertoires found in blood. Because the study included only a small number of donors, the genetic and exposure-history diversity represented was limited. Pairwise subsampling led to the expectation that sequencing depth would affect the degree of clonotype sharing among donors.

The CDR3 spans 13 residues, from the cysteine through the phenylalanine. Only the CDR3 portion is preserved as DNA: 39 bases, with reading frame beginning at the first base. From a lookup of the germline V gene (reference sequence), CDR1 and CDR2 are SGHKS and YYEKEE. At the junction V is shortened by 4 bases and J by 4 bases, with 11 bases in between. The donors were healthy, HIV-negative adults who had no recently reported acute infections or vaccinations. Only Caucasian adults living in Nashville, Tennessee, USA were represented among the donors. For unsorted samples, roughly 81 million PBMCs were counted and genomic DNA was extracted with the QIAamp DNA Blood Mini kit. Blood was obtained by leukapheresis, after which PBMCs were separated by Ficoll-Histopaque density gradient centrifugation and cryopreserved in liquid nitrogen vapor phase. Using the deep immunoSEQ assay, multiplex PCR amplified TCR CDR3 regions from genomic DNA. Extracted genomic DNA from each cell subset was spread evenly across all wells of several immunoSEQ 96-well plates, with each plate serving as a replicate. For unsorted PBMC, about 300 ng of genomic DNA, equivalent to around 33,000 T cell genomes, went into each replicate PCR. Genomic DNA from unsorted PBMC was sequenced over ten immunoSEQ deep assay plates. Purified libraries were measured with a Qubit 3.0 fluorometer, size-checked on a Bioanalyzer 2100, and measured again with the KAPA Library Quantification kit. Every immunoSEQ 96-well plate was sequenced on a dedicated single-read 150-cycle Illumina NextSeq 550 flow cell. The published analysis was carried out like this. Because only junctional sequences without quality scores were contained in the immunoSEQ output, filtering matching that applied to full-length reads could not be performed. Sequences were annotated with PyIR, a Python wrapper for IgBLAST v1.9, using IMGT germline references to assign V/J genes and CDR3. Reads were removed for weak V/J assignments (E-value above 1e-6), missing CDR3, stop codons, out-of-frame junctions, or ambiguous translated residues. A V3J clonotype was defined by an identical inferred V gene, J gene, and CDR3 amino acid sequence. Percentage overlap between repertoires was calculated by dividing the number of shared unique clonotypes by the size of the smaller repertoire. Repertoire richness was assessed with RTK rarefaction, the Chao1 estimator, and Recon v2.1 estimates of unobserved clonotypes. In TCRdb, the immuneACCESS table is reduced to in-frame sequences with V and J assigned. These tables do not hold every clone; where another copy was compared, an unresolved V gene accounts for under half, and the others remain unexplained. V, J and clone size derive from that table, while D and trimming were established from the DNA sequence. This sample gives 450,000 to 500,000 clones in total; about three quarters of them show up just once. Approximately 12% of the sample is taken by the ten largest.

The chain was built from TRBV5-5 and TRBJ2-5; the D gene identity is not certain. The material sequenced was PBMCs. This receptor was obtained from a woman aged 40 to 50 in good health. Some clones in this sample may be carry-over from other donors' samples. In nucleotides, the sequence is TGTGCCAGCAGCCAAGCCCCCGGAGAGACCCAGTACTTC. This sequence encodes CASSQAPGETQYF.